This T cell receptor beta chain was obtained from a study of cytomegalovirus exposure and HLA in healthy donors. The CDR3 runs 14 residues. Germline CDR1 and CDR2: LNHDA and SQIVND (reference sequence). J gave up 7 bases and V 9 bases, and 10 bases lay outside the gene matches. This clone was recorded a few times. Its antigen is currently unknown. The primer mix had 60 Vbeta and 13 Jbeta primers. The protocol was immunoSEQ multiplex PCR, while the TCRdb copy is restricted to in-frame clones and leaves out a portion. Among 95,000 to 100,000 clones, more than 70% were seen once, and the ten largest hold around 20%. General study results and limits: The classifier was said to identify cytomegalovirus status with high specificity and sensitivity. Associated with cytomegalovirus, according to the listing, were approximately 160 TCR beta chains. HLA-A and HLA-B allele assignments for most subjects were reportedly predicted accurately using TCR beta sequences.

This clonotype was obtained from a woman aged 60 to 75 in good health and CMV-seropositive. Source material: PBMCs. The rearrangement links TRBV19 to TRBJ1-5, with 9 bases aligning to TRBD1. CDR3 sequence (DNA): TGTGCCAGCCAGCAACAGGGGGCAGTCCAGCCCCAGCATTTT. It translates to CASQQQGAVQPQHF.